A single sample gave rise to the 24 T cell receptor beta chains below, sequenced in a study of beta chain features in type 1 diabetes. Reverse transcribing all isolated RNA meant expressed TCRB transcripts were sequenced. TCRdb keeps only in-frame clones here, not all; method: immunoSEQ multiplex PCR. The sample carries around 400,000 clones, about 15% recorded once. The sample taken for sequencing was naive CD4+ T cells from blood. All receptors derive from a woman aged 18-35 years in good health.

This clone was seen a handful of times. CDR3 in amino acids: CSATGTDSNQPQHF. CDR3 DNA: TGCAGCGCTACCGGGACAGATAGCAATCAGCCCCAGCATTTT. V and J are TRBV29-1 and TRBJ1-5; 7 bases fit TRBD1. Germline trimming cut 7 bases from V and 0 bases from J; bases unmatched to any gene: 6. The germline V gene encodes CDR1 SQVTM and CDR2 ANQGSEA. The CDR3 loop spans 14 amino acids.

In its sample, this clone was seen a few times. The chain combines TRBV29-1 with TRBJ2-5; D perhaps matches TRBD1 (5 bases). Germline V gene lookup returns CDR1 SQVTM and CDR2 ANQGSEA. The V end lost 7 bases, the J end lost 5 bases, and 14 bases lay between the germline ends. This CDR3 region has 12 residues. The CDR3, as DNA: TGCAGCGCCTTCCAGGGAAAGGAGACCCAGTACTTC. The encoded protein is CSAFQGKETQYF. Full variable domain (remainder filled in from reference TRBV29-1 and TRBJ2-5): SAVISQKPSRDICQRGTSLTIQCQVDSQVTMMFWYRQQPGQSLTLIATANQGSEATYESGFVIDKFPISRPNLTFSTLTVSNMSPEDSSIYLCSAFQGKETQYFGPGTRLLVL.

This clone was seen a handful of times. The chain links TRBV6-6 to TRBJ2-5, with D maybe TRBD1 (6 bases). The CDR3 is 15 residues long. Germline V gene lookup returns CDR1 MNHNY and CDR2 SVGAGI (reference sequence). Trimming left V 6 bases short and J 7 bases short, with 21 bases between. This chain's CDR3 is CASRIDDRRGGTQYF. The CDR3, as DNA: TGTGCCAGCAGGATCGATGACAGGCGAGGTGGGACCCAGTACTTC.

This clone was counted between two and nine times. The chain links TRBV11-1 to TRBJ2-2, with a weak D call TRBD2 (5 bases). Trimming took off 5 bases at V and 3 bases at J, with 10 bases between the two ends. The CDR3 loop spans 14 amino acids. In germline, CDR1 is SGHAT, CDR2 FQDESV (reference sequence). CDR3 nucleotide sequence: TGTGCCAGCAGCCCGACTACTTACACCGGGGAGCTGTTTTTT. Its protein is CASSPTTYTGELFF.

The chain joins TRBV5-4 to TRBJ1-1, with D possibly being TRBD1 (5 bases). The CDR3 covers 14 residues. CDR1 and CDR2 from the germline V gene are SGHNT and YYREEE (reference sequence). V lost 4 bases and J 5 bases, leaving 15 bases between the germline ends. The CDR3 DNA reads TGTGCCAGCAGCCCGCAGGGTTGGATTACTGAAGCTTTCTTT. This encodes CASSPQGWITEAFF.

A note on this clone: This same CDR3 is encoded by further DNA sequences in the sample. The rearrangement joins TRBV10-3 to TRBJ2-5; maybe TRBD1 (5 bases). Germline V gives CDR1 ENHRY, CDR2 SYGVKD. The CDR3 loop spans 12 amino acids. V lost 6 bases and J lost 3, with 8 bases in between. The CDR3 spells CAISDREETQYF. DNA for the CDR3: TGTGCCATCAGCGACAGAGAAGAGACCCAGTACTTC.

This clone has more than one count but fewer than ten. The CDR3 loop reads CASSLTGGGTEAFF. The CDR3 DNA reads TGTGCCAGCAGTCTGACAGGGGGGGGGACTGAAGCTTTCTTT. V usage is TRBV9 and J usage is TRBJ1-1; 9 bases match TRBD1. This CDR3 is 14 amino acids long. With 5 bases clipped from V and 5 bases from J, the junction kept 7 bases outside the gene matches. The germline CDR1 and CDR2 sequences are SGDLS and YYNGEE.

V gene TRBV29-1 combines with J gene TRBJ2-7; D is possibly TRBD1 (5 bases). In germline, CDR1 is SQVTM, CDR2 ANQGSEA. V was trimmed by 7 bases and J by 3 bases, leaving 13 bases between them. The CDR3 spans 12 residues. In DNA, the CDR3 is TGCAGCGCAGGGATGCTGGGCTACGAGCAGTACTTC. This codes for CSAGMLGYEQYF.

This clone was picked up a small number of times. The V gene is TRBV7-9, the J gene TRBJ2-1, with 11 bases lining up with TRBD2. CDR3 length equals 15 residues. V lost 5 bases to trimming and J lost 4 bases; unmatched junction nucleotides: 4. The germline CDR1 and CDR2 sequences are SEHNR and FQNEAQ (reference sequence). CDR3 DNA sequence: TGTGCCAGCAGCCCCGGGACTAGCGGATACAATGAGCAGTTCTTC. The encoded protein is CASSPGTSGYNEQFF.

The V call is TRBV11-2, the J call TRBJ2-5; D is perhaps TRBD2 (5 bases). This CDR3 contains 15 residues. V lost 5 bases, J lost 2 bases, and 15 bases lay in between. Germline CDR1 SGHAT, CDR2 FQNNGV. DNA of the CDR3: TGTGCCAGCAGCCCGACCGCGGGCCGGCAAGAGACCCAGTACTTC. This gives the protein CASSPTAGRQETQYF.

In its sample, this clone was seen a few times. The chain joins TRBV7-2 to TRBJ2-1; D is uncertain. The CDR3 contains 11 residues. CDR1 and CDR2 (germline): SGHTA, FQGNSA. Deletions cut 5 bases from V and 8 bases from J, with 7 bases between. The CDR3 here is CASSILYEQFF. The CDR3 region has the DNA TGTGCCAGCAGCATCCTTTATGAGCAGTTCTTC.

The rearrangement uses TRBV4-2 and TRBJ2-7; TRBD2 agrees at 12 bases. Germline V gene sequence: CDR1 LGHNA, CDR2 YNFKEQ. CDR3 size: 14 residues. Trimming cost V 5 bases and J 2 bases; bases outside gene matches: 1. This CDR3 is CASSSSGRAYEQYF. The CDR3 nucleotides are TGTGCCAGCAGCTCTAGCGGGAGGGCCTACGAGCAGTACTTC.

V and J are TRBV7-8 and TRBJ2-1; 8 bases line up with TRBD2. V was clipped by 4 bases and J by 3 bases; unmatched bases: 8. The germline gives CDR1 SGHVS, CDR2 FQNEAQ. The CDR3 runs 16 residues. Written as DNA, the CDR3 is TGTGCCAGCAGCTGGGTAAGCGGGAGTTTCTACAATGAGCAGTTCTTC. It codes for CASSWVSGSFYNEQFF.

The rearrangement uses TRBV29-1 and TRBJ1-1; D is ambiguous. Deletions cut 4 bases from V and 1 base from J, with 7 bases between. CDR3 length: 12 residues. Germline values: CDR1 SQVTM, CDR2 ANQGSEA. DNA of the CDR3: TGCAGCGTTGGGCTCAAGAACACTGAAGCTTTCTTT. This translates into CSVGLKNTEAFF.

This rearrangement joins TRBV4-2 to TRBJ2-7; possibly TRBD2 for D (5 bases). V gave up 0 bases and J gave up 0 bases, with 9 bases separating them. In germline, CDR1 is LGHNA, CDR2 YNFKEQ. The CDR3 contains 15 residues. This CDR3 reads CASSQDERNSYEQYF. The CDR3 coding sequence is TGTGCCAGCAGCCAAGATGAGCGGAACTCCTACGAGCAGTACTTC.

In nucleotides, the CDR3 is TGTGCCAGTAGTACCCGGGTCAATGAGCAGTTCTTC. Translated, it gives CASSTRVNEQFF. The V call is TRBV19, the J call TRBJ2-1; D gene ambiguous. The CDR3 extends over 12 amino acids. In germline, CDR1 is LNHDA, CDR2 SQIVND (reference sequence). V lost 4 bases to trimming and J lost 6 bases, with 7 bases between them. Complete variable domain (other parts from reference TRBV19 and TRBJ2-1): DGGITQSPKYLFRKEGQNVTLSCEQNLNHDAMYWYRQDPGQGLRLIYYSQIVNDFQKGDIAEGYSVSREKKESFPLTVTSAQKNPTAFYLCASSTRVNEQFFGPGTRLTVL.

V and J are TRBV4-3 and TRBJ1-5; no clear D. The V gene lost 0 bases and the J gene lost 4 bases, with 4 bases spanning the gap. This CDR3 is 13 amino acids long. The germline V gene encodes CDR1 LGHNA and CDR2 YSLEER. The CDR3 sequence: CASSQDVNQPQHF. The CDR3 bases are TGCGCCAGCAGCCAAGACGTGAATCAGCCCCAGCATTTT.

The J gene is TRBJ1-5, the V gene TRBV6-5; no reliable D call. The CDR3 is 15 amino acids. Germline CDR1 reads MNHEY; CDR2 reads SVGAGI. The V end was cut by 5 bases, the J end by 3 bases, with 14 bases between. This chain's CDR3 is CASSPIGRDNQPQHF. Here the CDR3 DNA reads TGTGCCAGCAGTCCCATTGGGCGGGACAATCAGCCCCAGCATTTT.

This chain connects TRBV9 to TRBJ1-3; possible D gene TRBD1, 6 bases. Deletions cut 3 bases from V and 2 bases from J, with 15 bases between. This CDR3 has 16 amino acids. Germline V gene sequence: CDR1 SGDLS, CDR2 YYNGEE. The chain's CDR3 is CASSARGTLTGNTIYF. CDR3 bases: TGTGCCAGCAGCGCCAGGGGAACTTTGACTGGAAACACCATATATTTT.

In this sample, this clone turned up a few times. The chain uses TRBV30 and TRBJ2-4; 7 nucleotides align to TRBD1. This CDR3 region has 14 residues. Germline trimming cut 3 bases from V and 6 bases from J; bases unmatched to any gene: 8. The germline V gene encodes CDR1 GTSNPN and CDR2 SVGIG (reference sequence). The CDR3 protein is CAWSHSDRTNIQYF. The CDR3 coding sequence is TGTGCCTGGAGCCACTCGGACAGGACAAACATTCAGTACTTC.

In its sample, this clone was seen a few times. The identical CDR3 is also encoded by other nucleotide sequences in the sample. The gene calls are TRBV6-4 and TRBJ2-1; no clear D gene. Deletions cut 3 bases from V and 7 bases from J, with 4 bases between. Germline V gene lookup returns CDR1 MRHNA and CDR2 SNTAGT. The CDR3 extends over 11 amino acids. The CDR3 bases are TGTGCCAGCAGTGATCTGAATGAGCAGTTCTTC. Encoded protein: CASSDLNEQFF.

The CDR3 protein is CASSPQAAGNTGELFF. CDR3 bases: TGCGCCAGCAGCCCCCAGGCGGCGGGGAACACCGGGGAGCTGTTTTTT. The chain carries TRBV5-1 and TRBJ2-2; D is possibly TRBD2 (5 bases). Trimming pared 4 bases from V and 1 base from J, leaving 14 bases between. Germline values: CDR1 SGHRS, CDR2 YFSETQ. CDR3 length equals 16 residues.

This clone turned up a few times. The chain employs TRBV11-2 and TRBJ2-2, with D perhaps TRBD2 (6 bases). V lost 6 bases and J lost 5, with 13 bases in between. There are 14 residues in the CDR3. Germline lookup yields CDR1 SGHAT and CDR2 FQNNGV. Here the CDR3 reads CASRDTGGTGELFF. In DNA, the CDR3 is TGTGCCAGCAGGGACACAGGAGGGACCGGGGAGCTGTTTTTT.

This rearrangement joins TRBV6-5 to TRBJ2-1; 7 nucleotides align to TRBD2. The CDR3 consists of 13 residues. With 5 bases clipped from V and 8 bases from J, the junction kept 6 bases outside the gene matches. Germline V lookup: CDR1 MNHEY, CDR2 SVGAGI. CDR3 DNA sequence: TGTGCCAGCAGTCGGACTAGAAACCATGAGCAGTTCTTC. This translates into CASSRTRNHEQFF.